These 3 T cell receptor beta chains were sequenced from one sample in a study of T cells in tuberculosis. The sample's time point: new active TB diagnosis, blood taken before or within 7 days of starting treatment. Some clones are missing from TCRdb's copy, which holds only in-frame ones; the method was immunoSEQ multiplex PCR. The profile shows tens of thousands of clones, around 82% of them singletons. The starting material was PBMCs, obtained at tuberculosis diagnosis. Receptors were obtained from an adult with tuberculosis.

This sequence joins TRBV30 and TRBJ1-1; D is ambiguous. The CDR3 extends over 12 amino acids. CDR1 GTSNPN and CDR2 SVGIG come from the germline V gene (reference sequence). Trimming stripped 3 bases from V and 7 bases from J, with 12 bases between. The CDR3 reads CAWSPEEGEAFF. The DNA for the CDR3 is TGTGCCTGGAGCCCCGAAGAGGGTGAAGCTTTCTTT.

This rearrangement joins TRBV6-5 to TRBJ1-6; 7 positions agree with TRBD1. The J segment lost 10 bases and the V segment lost 6 bases, leaving 9 bases of the junction unmatched. Germline V gives CDR1 MNHEY, CDR2 SVGAGI. The CDR3 consists of 14 residues. The CDR3 DNA is TGTGCCAGCAGGACAGGAGGGGGCGGGTCACCCCTCCACTTT. This encodes CASRTGGGGSPLHF.

The chain couples TRBV15 to TRBJ1-4, with D tentatively TRBD1 (5 bases). Trimming took off 4 bases at V and 10 bases at J, with 19 bases between the two ends. CDR3 length: 15 residues. Germline V gives CDR1 LNHNV, CDR2 YYDKDF (reference sequence). The CDR3 DNA reads as TGTGCCACCAGCACCCGGTTGGGGGAGGAAGTAAAACTGTTTTTT. As protein: CATSTRLGEEVKLFF.